A single sample is the source of the 5 T cell receptor beta chains below, sequenced in a study of T cell clonality in common variable immunodeficiency. Profiling relied on immunoSEQ multiplex PCR, and the TCRdb table lists in-frame clones only, not all of them. The sample was found to contain 50,000 to 55,000 clones, and every one recurs. Sequencing input: peripheral blood mononuclear cells. Receptor source: a person between 18 and 69 years old in good health.

At least ten counts were recorded for this clone. From the germline J gene comes the end of the CDR3, since the read stops 3 residues before it. The chain has TRBV7-9 and TRBJ2-2; no firm D call. The CDR3 is 15 residues long. Germline values: CDR1 SEHNR, CDR2 FQNEAQ (reference sequence). V lost 0 bases to trimming and J lost 1 base, with 6 bases between them. Incomplete CDR3 DNA: TGTGCCAGCAGCTTAGCGCAGATGAACACCGGGGAG. Translation: CASSLAQMNTGE. The full CDR3 protein reads CASSLAQMNTGELFF.

There are many counts of this clone. With the read ending 3 residues before the CDR3 end, the germline J gene is used to fill in that end. The chain uses TRBV6-2 or TRBV6-3 and TRBJ2-5; 8 positions match TRBD2. Germline V gene data show CDR1 as MNHEY and CDR2 as SVGEGT. This CDR3 comprises 15 residues. The V gene end was trimmed by 8 bases and the J gene end by 7 bases; junction bases not matched to a gene: 15. CDR3 DNA (partial): TGTGCCAGCCAACTGTCGGGAGGGGTTCTGGGGACC. This sequence encodes CASQLSGGVLGT. The entire CDR3 protein is CASQLSGGVLGTQYF.

About this clone: The read ends 3 residues early relative to the CDR3; the germline J gene fills the gap. The chain couples TRBV6-1 to TRBJ1-1; tentative D call: TRBD1 (6 bases). V lost 4 bases and J 1 base, leaving 13 bases between the germline ends. CDR3 length: 15 amino acids. CDR1 is MNHNS, CDR2 SASEGT, per germline. The CDR3 sequence: CASSGFAGENTEAFF. Incomplete CDR3 DNA: TGTGCCAGCAGTGGGTTTGCAGGGGAGAACACTGAA.

This clone was recorded many times. The CDR3 goes on 3 residues after the read ends, and that part is filled in from the germline J gene. The V call is TRBV7-6, the J call TRBJ2-5; D possibly uses TRBD1 or TRBD2 (6 bases each). Germline V gene lookup returns CDR1 SGHVS and CDR2 FNYEAQ. This CDR3 comprises 15 residues. V was shortened by 1 base and J by 4 bases, with 13 bases between the two germline ends. The part of the CDR3 DNA that was read is TGTGCCAGCAGCTTAGGGGTCAGGGGAGGAGAGACC. Amino acids: CASSLGVRGGET. The full CDR3 protein is CASSLGVRGGETQYF.

Ten or more counts support this clone. The read comes to an end 3 residues before the CDR3 does, leaving the germline J gene to fill in the end. The chain employs TRBV19 and TRBJ2-7; 9 positions agree with TRBD1. Germline V gene lookup returns CDR1 LNHDA and CDR2 SQIVND (reference sequence). V dropped 5 bases and J dropped 3; count of bases not matched to a gene: 8. The CDR3 length is 15 residues. This chain's CDR3 is CASSEQGALHYEQYF. The CDR3 DNA, read in part, is TGTGCCAGTAGTGAACAGGGGGCGCTTCACTACGAG.